One T cell receptor beta chain is described in this entry. There is no known antigen for this receptor. No quality values exist for individual bases; no much larger clone is one base distant. This specimen comes from a study of T cell clonotyping in hematopoietic cell transplantation (dated by TCRdb to 2020 to 2023). With respect to the entire study: Recipient samples taken before transplant were collected after cytoreduction. The study collected 130 to 150 blood samples from under 45 consecutive transplant recipients and their related donors. Patients were recruited between September 2015 and 2017 and followed until late 2020 or death.

General conclusions and limits of the study: Only a small fraction of recipient repertoires overlapped donor repertoires, with over 95% appearing de novo at the given depth. Sample size was limited, and cells were not sorted, so CD4 and CD8 repertoire contributions could not be separated. Broader TCR repertoire diversity after transplant was predicted by Inverse Simpson Index values from donors and from recipients before transplant. After transplant, TCR diversity in recipients dropped, and pathologically expanded clonotypes increased progressively from day 30 to day 180.

TCR beta CDR3 regions were amplified from genomic DNA with the immunoSEQ assay, a bias-controlled multiplex PCR using V- and J-specific primers. In a second PCR step, a proprietary barcode and Illumina adapter sequences were attached to the CDR3 amplicons. CDR3 libraries were sequenced on an Illumina MiSeq instrument. The study's processing was this. Export and quality control were handled in immunoSEQ Analyzer 3.0, while downstream analyses relied on R Bioconductor and Immunarch. Only productive rearrangements in the normalized downsampled data set went into calculating the repertoire metrics. Pathologically expanded clonotypes were defined as those larger than 5 templates in the normalized cohort. Repertoire diversity was measured with the Inverse Simpson Index. To capture all clonotypes, the CMV-specificity analyses were run on the non-normalized data set. Here the immuneACCESS table is served through TCRdb, limited to in-frame sequences with V and J called. Missing clones are a known gap in these copies; in checked studies unresolved V genes cover under half, and the rest lacks a known reason. V and J calls and clone size come straight from that table; D and trimming were deduced from the DNA. The sample contains tens of thousands of clones, 85% of them found a single time. The ten largest clones add up to 2.5% to 3.5% of the sample.

The sample's time point, from its label and the paper: recipient sample about 28 days before transplant, after cytoreduction. Blood samples were obtained from recipients approximately 28 days before transplant and at days 30, 100 and 180 after transplant. Nuclei Lysis Solution was used to extract genomic DNA from fresh or cryopreserved unfractionated peripheral blood mononuclear cells. According to the germline V gene, CDR1 reads SGHNT and CDR2 reads YENEEA. The CDR3 holds 15 amino acids from the cysteine to the phenylalanine. Only the CDR3 region is kept as DNA, spanning 45 bases read in frame from base 1. Germline trimming amounts to 3 bases on V and 5 bases on J, with 5 as the count of junction bases outside the gene matches.

This sequence was found in a man in his sixties with acute myeloid leukemia. Some clones in this sample may be carry-over from other donors' samples. The sequence joins TRBV11-3 to TRBJ2-3; 10 junctional bases match TRBD2. Specimen: peripheral blood mononuclear cells, collected before stem cell transplant. CDR3 sequence: CASSFTSGVQDTQYF. The nucleotides are TGTGCCAGCAGCTTTACTAGCGGGGTTCAAGATACGCAGTATTTT.